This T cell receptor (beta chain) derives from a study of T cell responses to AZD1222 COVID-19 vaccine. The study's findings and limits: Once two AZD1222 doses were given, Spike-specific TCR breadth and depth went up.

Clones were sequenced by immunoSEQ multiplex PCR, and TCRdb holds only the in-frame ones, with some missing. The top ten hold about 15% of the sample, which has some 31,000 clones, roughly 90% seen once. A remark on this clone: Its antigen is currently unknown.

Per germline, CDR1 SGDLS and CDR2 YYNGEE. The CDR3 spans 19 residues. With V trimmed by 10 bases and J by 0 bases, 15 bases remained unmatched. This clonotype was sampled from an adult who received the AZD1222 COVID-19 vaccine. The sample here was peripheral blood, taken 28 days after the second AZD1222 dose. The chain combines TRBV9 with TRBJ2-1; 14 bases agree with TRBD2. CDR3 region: CAGAMRAGLAGDSYNEQFF. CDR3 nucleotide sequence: TGTGCCGGCGCTATGCGGGCGGGACTAGCGGGGGACTCCTACAATGAGCAGTTCTTC.